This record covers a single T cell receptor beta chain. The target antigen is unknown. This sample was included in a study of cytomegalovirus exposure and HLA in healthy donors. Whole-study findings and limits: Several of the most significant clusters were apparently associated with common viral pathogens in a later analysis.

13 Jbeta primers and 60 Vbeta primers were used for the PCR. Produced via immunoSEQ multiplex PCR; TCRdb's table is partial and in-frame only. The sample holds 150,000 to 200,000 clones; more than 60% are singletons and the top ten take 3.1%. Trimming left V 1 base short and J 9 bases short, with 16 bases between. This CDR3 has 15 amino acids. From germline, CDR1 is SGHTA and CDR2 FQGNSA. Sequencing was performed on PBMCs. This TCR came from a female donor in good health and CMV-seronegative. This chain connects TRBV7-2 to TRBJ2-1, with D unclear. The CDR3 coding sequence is TGTGCCAGCAGCTTAGTTATGCCTCCGCAACTTGAGCAGTTCTTC. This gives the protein CASSLVMPPQLEQFF.